This T cell receptor beta chain was retrieved from a study of T cells after yellow fever vaccination. Background on the study: The fractions with low cell numbers were processed using SMART-Seq v4 Ultra Low Input. Study-wide points: Reappearance after the booster was observed for most primary-vaccination clones (roughly 95% CD4, roughly 90% CD8). By day 5 rather than day 15, the secondary response had peaked, though it was weaker. Among all clonotypes, a small share was observed in both CD4 and CD8 compartments.

CDR3 size: 14 residues. Trimming pared 2 bases from V and 5 bases from J, leaving 11 bases between. In this sample, this clonotype turned up many times. Antigen specificity is unknown. Each CDR3 protein is one row after TCRdb ran MiXCR on the 5' RACE reads. Of roughly 340,000 distinct CDR3 sequences detected, more than 8.5% appear once; the ten largest clones hold roughly 17%. The sample was PBMCs, taken on the day of the first yellow fever vaccination. The V gene is TRBV12-3 or TRBV12-4, the J gene TRBJ2-3, with D perhaps TRBD2 (6 bases). The sequence was collected from a man between 18 and 35 years old who received the YFV17D yellow fever vaccine. Written as DNA, the CDR3 is TGTGCCAGCAGTTTATTACTAGCTGGAGATACGCAGTATTTT. Protein: CASSLLLAGDTQYF.